Listed below are T cell receptor beta chains from one sample, sequenced in a study of OX40 agonist ivuxolimab in advanced cancers. Assay used: immunoSEQ multiplex PCR; TCRdb lists only in-frame clones, some missing. The table records about 60,000 clones, around 86% of them present only once. Here the sequenced sample was CD4+ or CD8+ T cells sorted from blood, taken in a trial of the OX40 agonist ivuxolimab. The receptors originated from an adult with an advanced solid tumor such as melanoma, head and neck, liver or kidney cancer. CDR3s include the opening cysteine and the closing phenylalanine or tryptophan. The D gene is left open where the match is weak. Part of the rows lack a size; the others show once, few, many or a class for expanded clones.

D: NA
length: 14
size: NA
J: TRBJ1-2
V: TRBV18
CDR3: CASSPREGINGYTF
DNA: TGTGCCAGCTCACCACGAGAAGGGATAAATGGCTACACCTTC

D: NA
length: 13
size: NA
J: TRBJ1-1
V: TRBV7-9
CDR3: CASSLSVSTEAFF
DNA: TGTGCCAGCAGCTTAAGTGTATCCACTGAAGCTTTCTTT

D: TRBD1
length: 13
size: NA
J: TRBJ1-2
V: TRBV6-5
CDR3: CASKAGGDYGYTF
DNA: TGTGCCAGCAAGGCAGGGGGCGACTATGGCTACACCTTC

D: NA
length: 14
size: NA
J: TRBJ2-7
V: TRBV5-4
CDR3: CASSLAGPSYEQYF
DNA: TGTGCCAGCAGCTTAGCAGGTCCTTCCTACGAGCAGTACTTC

D: NA
length: 13
size: NA
J: TRBJ1-6
V: TRBV28
CDR3: CASSLGANSPLHF
DNA: TGTGCCAGCAGTTTGGGGGCTAATTCACCCCTCCACTTT

D: NA
length: 11
size: few
J: TRBJ1-1
V: TRBV20-1
CDR3: CSATDDAEAFF
DNA: TGCAGTGCTACAGATGATGCTGAAGCTTTCTTT

D: NA
length: 15
size: medium-sized
J: TRBJ1-5
V: TRBV6-6
CDR3: CASSDPNSVNQPQHF
DNA: TGTGCCAGCAGTGATCCCAACAGTGTTAATCAGCCCCAGCATTTT

D: NA
length: 14
size: NA
J: TRBJ2-3
V: TRBV5-6
CDR3: CASSPGLITDTQYF
DNA: TGTGCCAGCAGCCCGGGACTCATCACAGATACGCAGTATTTT

D: NA
length: 14
size: NA
J: TRBJ2-5
V: TRBV6-6
CDR3: CATKRIGNQETQYF
DNA: TGTGCCACCAAGAGAATTGGAAACCAAGAGACCCAGTACTTC

D: NA
length: 15
size: NA
J: TRBJ2-2
V: TRBV7-7
CDR3: CASSLGLANTGELFF
DNA: TGTGCTAGCAGCTTAGGACTGGCGAACACCGGGGAGCTGTTTTTT

D: NA
length: 13
size: NA
J: TRBJ1-1
V: TRBV29-1
CDR3: CSVSRVQLTEAFF
DNA: TGCAGCGTTTCCAGGGTTCAGCTCACTGAAGCTTTCTTT

D: NA
length: 14
size: NA
J: TRBJ2-7
V: TRBV6-6
CDR3: CASSENLPRGTTNF
DNA: TGTGCCAGCAGTGAGAACTTACCTCGCGGGACCACTAACTTC

D: NA
length: 13
size: once
J: TRBJ2-2
V: TRBV9
CDR3: CASSVVSGGELFF
DNA: TGTGCCAGCAGCGTAGTTTCGGGCGGGGAGCTGTTTTTT

D: NA
length: 16
size: NA
J: TRBJ1-6
V: TRBV9
CDR3: CASSSGWGPVNSPLHF
DNA: TGTGCCAGCAGCTCAGGGTGGGGACCTGTTAATTCACCCCTCCACTTT

D: NA
length: 12
size: NA
J: TRBJ2-2
V: TRBV29-1
CDR3: CSGGPNTGELFF
DNA: TGCAGCGGAGGCCCGAACACCGGGGAGCTGTTTTTT

D: NA
length: 14
size: few
J: TRBJ1-1
V: TRBV25-1
CDR3: CASSEQEKNTEAFF
DNA: TGTGCCAGCAGTGAACAGGAGAAGAACACTGAAGCTTTCTTT

D: NA
length: 15
size: once
J: TRBJ1-2
V: TRBV4-2
CDR3: CASSQDLAREGGYTF
DNA: TGTGCCAGCAGCCAAGATCTAGCCAGGGAGGGTGGCTACACCTTC

D: NA
length: 16
size: NA
J: TRBJ1-2
V: TRBV18
CDR3: CASSPLPGGGTNGYTF
DNA: TGTGCCAGCTCACCACTACCCGGCGGTGGAACTAATGGCTACACCTTC

D: NA
length: 17
size: NA
J: TRBJ2-4
V: TRBV30
CDR3: CAWSVLGGPLAKNIQYF
DNA: TGTGCCTGGAGTGTACTTGGGGGACCCCTAGCCAAAAACATTCAGTACTTC

D: NA
length: 13
size: NA
J: TRBJ2-5
V: TRBV12-5
CDR3: CASGLANQETQYF
DNA: TGTGCTAGTGGTTTGGCTAACCAAGAGACCCAGTACTTC

D: NA
length: 14
size: NA
J: TRBJ1-1
V: TRBV5-8
CDR3: CASSSRPQNTEAFF
DNA: TGTGCCAGCAGCTCCCGACCGCAGAACACTGAAGCTTTCTTT

D: NA
length: 14
size: NA
J: TRBJ1-1
V: TRBV28
CDR3: CASSPVEMNTEAFF
DNA: TGTGCCAGCAGCCCCGTGGAGATGAACACTGAAGCTTTCTTT

D: NA
length: 14
size: NA
J: TRBJ2-5
V: TRBV2
CDR3: CASSEALAGETQYF
DNA: TGTGCCAGCAGTGAAGCGCTTGCTGGGGAGACCCAGTACTTC

D: TRBD1
length: 13
size: NA
J: TRBJ1-2
V: TRBV6-1
CDR3: CASRVQGAEGYTF
DNA: TGTGCCAGCAGAGTACAGGGGGCAGAAGGCTACACCTTC

D: NA
length: 13
size: NA
J: TRBJ1-1
V: TRBV7-2
CDR3: CASSRGPTNEAFF
DNA: TGTGCCAGCAGCCGCGGGCCGACCAATGAAGCTTTCTTT

D: NA
length: 13
size: NA
J: TRBJ1-1
V: TRBV6-5
CDR3: CASTSVGGTEAFF
DNA: TGTGCCAGCACTTCCGTTGGAGGCACTGAAGCTTTCTTT

D: NA
length: 12
size: once
J: TRBJ2-3
V: TRBV11-1
CDR3: CASSLQTDTQYF
DNA: TGTGCCAGCAGCTTACAGACAGATACGCAGTATTTT

D: NA
length: 18
size: NA
J: TRBJ1-2
V: TRBV18
CDR3: CASSPTSHGGSQDYGYTF
DNA: TGTGCCAGCTCACCAACTTCCCATGGGGGGTCCCAAGACTATGGCTACACCTTC

D: NA
length: 15
size: few
J: TRBJ1-3
V: TRBV6-1
CDR3: CASSAGRVSGNTIYF
DNA: TGTGCCAGCAGCGCTGGCCGGGTCTCTGGAAACACCATATATTTT

D: NA
length: 14
size: NA
J: TRBJ2-5
V: TRBV18
CDR3: CASSPPGLQETQYF
DNA: TGTGCCAGCTCACCACCAGGCCTCCAAGAGACCCAGTACTTC

D: TRBD2
length: 16
size: NA
J: TRBJ2-2
V: TRBV4-1
CDR3: CASSHQLAGNTGELFF
DNA: TGCGCCAGCAGCCACCAATTAGCGGGTAACACCGGGGAGCTGTTTTTT

D: NA
length: 15
size: NA
J: TRBJ1-3
V: TRBV5-6
CDR3: CASSFLGVSGNTIYF
DNA: TGTGCCAGCAGCTTTTTAGGGGTCTCTGGAAACACCATATATTTT

D: NA
length: 15
size: NA
J: TRBJ1-5
V: TRBV2
CDR3: CASKPGGHSNQPQHF
DNA: TGTGCCAGCAAACCGGGTGGGCATAGCAATCAGCCCCAGCATTTT

D: TRBD1
length: 14
size: few
J: TRBJ1-1
V: TRBV30
CDR3: CAWVMTGGVTEAFF
DNA: TGTGCCTGGGTCATGACAGGGGGTGTCACTGAAGCTTTCTTT

D: NA
length: 13
size: NA
J: TRBJ1-3
V: TRBV7-3
CDR3: CASTMGPGNTIYF
DNA: TGTGCCAGCACCATGGGACCTGGAAACACCATATATTTT

D: NA
length: 12
size: NA
J: TRBJ2-5
V: TRBV7-3
CDR3: CASSLNKGTQYF
DNA: TGTGCCAGCAGCTTAAATAAGGGGACCCAGTACTTC

D: NA
length: 13
size: few
J: TRBJ2-7
V: TRBV6-5
CDR3: CASTPESSYEQYF
DNA: TGTGCCAGCACACCAGAGAGCTCCTACGAGCAGTACTTC

D: NA
length: 13
size: NA
J: TRBJ1-2
V: TRBV6-1
CDR3: CASSTIPGYGYTF
DNA: TGTGCCAGCAGCACGATACCGGGCTATGGCTACACCTTC

D: NA
length: 14
size: NA
J: TRBJ1-4
V: TRBV7-2
CDR3: CASSLVQGYEKLFF
DNA: TGTGCCAGCAGCTTAGTCCAGGGTTATGAAAAACTGTTTTTT

D: NA
length: 16
size: NA
J: TRBJ2-3
V: TRBV5-4
CDR3: CASSRMEGANTDTQYF
DNA: TGTGCCAGCAGCCGCATGGAGGGGGCTAACACAGATACGCAGTATTTT

D: TRBD1
length: 14
size: NA
J: TRBJ1-5
V: TRBV6-6
CDR3: CASSFRQGLQPQHF
DNA: TGTGCCAGCAGTTTCCGACAGGGATTACAGCCCCAGCATTTT

D: NA
length: 15
size: NA
J: TRBJ2-2
V: TRBV7-9
CDR3: CASSLANIPTGELFF
DNA: TGTGCCAGCAGCTTAGCGAACATCCCCACCGGGGAGCTGTTTTTT

D: TRBD2
length: 15
size: NA
J: TRBJ2-2
V: TRBV2
CDR3: CASSASGGNTGELFF
DNA: TGTGCCAGCAGCGCTAGCGGGGGAAACACCGGGGAGCTGTTTTTT

D: NA
length: 13
size: NA
J: TRBJ1-2
V: TRBV7-2
CDR3: CASSPVSSYGYTF
DNA: TGTGCCAGCAGCCCTGTCTCATCCTATGGCTACACCTTC

D: NA
length: 15
size: few
J: TRBJ1-6
V: TRBV7-2
CDR3: CASSPGRNYNSPLHF
DNA: TGTGCCAGCAGCCCCGGACGGAACTATAATTCACCCCTCCACTTT

D: TRBD1
length: 14
size: NA
J: TRBJ1-1
V: TRBV7-3
CDR3: CASSTEGQGPEAFF
DNA: TGTGCCAGCAGCACCGAGGGACAGGGACCTGAAGCTTTCTTT

D: NA
length: 13
size: NA
J: TRBJ1-4
V: TRBV5-1
CDR3: CASSQATNEKLFF
DNA: TGCGCCAGCTCCCAGGCAACTAATGAAAAACTGTTTTTT

D: NA
length: 14
size: NA
J: TRBJ1-2
V: TRBV7-8
CDR3: CASSSGINHYGYTF
DNA: TGTGCCAGCAGCTCGGGGATCAACCACTATGGCTACACCTTC

D: NA
length: 13
size: once
J: TRBJ2-1
V: TRBV7-2
CDR3: CASSSRGANEQFF
DNA: TGTGCCAGCAGCTCCAGGGGGGCCAATGAGCAGTTCTTC

D: NA
length: 14
size: NA
J: TRBJ2-3
V: TRBV2
CDR3: CASTGLDGTDTQYF
DNA: TGTGCCAGCACTGGACTGGACGGCACAGATACGCAGTATTTT

D: NA
length: 13
size: NA
J: TRBJ2-2
V: TRBV29-1
CDR3: CSVPYDASGELFF
DNA: TGCAGCGTCCCCTATGACGCGAGCGGGGAGCTGTTTTTT

D: NA
length: 14
size: NA
J: TRBJ1-2
V: TRBV12-5
CDR3: CASGTPLSGGGYTF
DNA: TGTGCTAGTGGTACCCCTTTATCAGGCGGGGGCTACACCTTC

D: TRBD1
length: 18
size: NA
J: TRBJ1-1
V: TRBV9
CDR3: CASSRETGEKARNTEAFF
DNA: TGTGCCAGCAGCCGGGAGACAGGGGAAAAGGCCAGGAACACTGAAGCTTTCTTT

D: NA
length: 14
size: NA
J: TRBJ1-1
V: TRBV7-2
CDR3: CASTSRHQTLEAFF
DNA: TGTGCCAGCACCTCAAGGCATCAAACCCTTGAAGCTTTCTTT

D: NA
length: 11
size: NA
J: TRBJ2-2
V: TRBV28
CDR3: CASRRTGELFF
DNA: TGTGCCAGCAGACGTACCGGGGAGCTGTTTTTT

D: TRBD1
length: 15
size: NA
J: TRBJ1-5
V: TRBV5-1
CDR3: CASSLGLGQNQPQHF
DNA: TGCGCCAGCAGCTTGGGGTTGGGACAGAATCAGCCCCAGCATTTT

D: NA
length: 13
size: NA
J: TRBJ2-2
V: TRBV2
CDR3: CASTFRPPGELFF
DNA: TGTGCCAGCACTTTTAGGCCCCCCGGGGAGCTGTTTTTT